The TCR beta chain under discussion was sequenced for a study of CD8 T cells in Susac syndrome. Study-wide background: Patients with Susac syndrome were therapy-naive, treated with corticosteroids, or treated with intravenous immunoglobulin alone when blood was collected.

Germline V gene sequence: CDR1 SGHKS, CDR2 YYEKEE (reference sequence). Unmatched junction bases numbered 2, after V lost 6 bases and J lost 5 bases. CDR3 length: 12 amino acids. While CD8+ and CD4+ T cells were isolated negatively, TEMRA cells were enriched by FACS. Reverse transcription of roughly 0.45 to 1 ug RNA was performed with random hexamers. One entry per CDR3 protein results from TCRdb running MiXCR on the immunoSEQ multiplex PCR reads. This table holds some 240,000 distinct CDR3 sequences, about 95% found once. Source material: CD4+ T cells from PBMCs. This sequence was found in a human donor with Susac syndrome. The genes are TRBV5-5 and TRBJ2-4, with 7 bases matching TRBD2. CDR3 residues: CASTRGENIQYF. The CDR3 DNA sequence: TGTGCCAGCACCCGGGGGGAAAACATTCAGTACTTC. Full variable domain (missing parts from reference TRBV5-5 and TRBJ2-4): DAGVTQSPTHLIKTRGQQVTLRCSPISGHKSVSWYQQVLGQGPQFIFQYYEKEERGRGNFPDRFSARQFPNYSSELNVNALLLGDSALYLCASTRGENIQYFGAGTRLSVL.